This T cell receptor (beta chain) derives from a study of shared clonotypes between healthy human individuals. General study results and limits: Few donors limited the genetic and exposure-history diversity represented.

Using immunoSEQ multiplex PCR, the repertoire was profiled, and TCRdb retains in-frame clones only, with some absent. Of roughly 700,000 clones in the sample, about 74% are singletons; the top ten hold less than 2%. This clone has just a few counts. Its antigen remains unknown. Trimming pared 2 bases from V and 4 bases from J, leaving 11 bases between. The germline gives CDR1 SGHAT, CDR2 FQNNGV. This CDR3 comprises 14 residues. The rearrangement links TRBV11-2 to TRBJ1-1; D is possibly TRBD1 (6 bases). The sequence was obtained from a woman aged 25-40 years in good health. Sequenced: memory CD4+ T cells sorted from blood. The sample's subset: CD45RA-negative fraction. The CDR3 reads CASSLRGLSTEAFF. The CDR3 nucleotides are TGTGCCAGCAGCTTACGGGGGCTCAGCACTGAAGCTTTCTTT.